This T cell receptor (beta chain) originates from a study of blood T cell repertoires in COVID-19. Study context: The cDNA or gDNA used as material had been derived from T cells, B-cell-depleted T cells, or PBMCs.

In the original processing: Amplifying reference gene primers gave estimates of nucleated cell counts. Here immunoSEQ multiplex PCR was the method, and the copy in TCRdb shows in-frame clones only, minus some. Clone size and V and J calls were adopted from that table, with D and trimming inferred from the DNA. The sample contains about 240,000 clones, about 85% of which appear only once. The germline V gene encodes CDR1 ENHRY and CDR2 SYGVKD. Trimming at V came to 2 bases and at J to 1 base, leaving 5 bases not matched to a gene. The CDR3 contains 16 residues. J is TRBJ1-2 and V is TRBV10-3; TRBD1 matches at 9 bases. The receptor was isolated from a man aged 30-40 years who had recovered from COVID-19. The sample was peripheral blood. The CDR3, as DNA: TGTGCCATCAGTGAGCAAGGACAGGGGTATAACTATGGCTACACCTTC. Its translation is CAISEQGQGYNYGYTF.